These 6 T cell receptor beta chains were all obtained from the same sample, sequenced in a study of shared clonotypes between healthy human individuals. Assay used: immunoSEQ multiplex PCR; TCRdb lists only in-frame clones, some missing. Counted here are about 330,000 clones, more than 75% occurring once; the ten biggest clones make up 15% to 20%. Material: memory CD8+ T cells sorted from blood. As for subset: CD45RO+ cells pooled with CCR7-negative TemRA cells. All receptors come from a man younger than 35 in good health.

Comments on this clone: A much bigger clone sits one base away, suggesting this may be a read error. Other DNA sequences from this sample encode an identical CDR3 as well. This chain connects TRBV27 to TRBJ2-7; TRBD1 is a possible D gene (6 bases). This CDR3 spans 13 amino acids. The germline gives CDR1 MNHEY, CDR2 SMNVEV (reference sequence). Trimming stripped 2 bases from V and 3 bases from J, with 8 bases between. The CDR3 nucleotides read TGTGCCAGCAGTTTACAGGGGAGCTACGAGCAGTACTTC. This encodes CASSLQGSYEQYF.

The V gene is TRBV27, the J gene TRBJ2-1, with TRBD2 matching over 11 bases. In germline, CDR1 is MNHEY, CDR2 SMNVEV (reference sequence). J gave up 8 bases and V 5 bases, and 5 bases lay outside the gene matches. This CDR3 region has 14 residues. The CDR3 DNA reads TGTGCCAGCAGTCTAGCGGGAGGAGGCCATGAGCAGTTCTTC. This gives the protein CASSLAGGGHEQFF.

V usage is TRBV6-5 and J usage is TRBJ1-2; D not resolved. Trimming removed 5 bases from V and 6 bases from J, with 16 bases in between. The CDR3 spans 14 residues. The germline V gene encodes CDR1 MNHEY and CDR2 SVGAGI. The DNA for the CDR3 is TGTGCCAGCAGTCCCGACCGGGAAGGTGATGGCTACACCTTC. Its translation is CASSPDREGDGYTF.

This clone showed up many times. The chain links TRBV4-1 to TRBJ1-2; D possibly corresponds to TRBD1 (6 bases). The CDR3 is 12 residues long. Trimming took 0 bases from V and 14 from J, leaving 13 bases between them. Per germline, CDR1 MGHRA and CDR2 YSYEKL. CDR3 sequence reads: CASSQEGAVRTF. CDR3 bases: TGCGCCAGCAGCCAAGAGGGGGCGGTGAGGACCTTC.

This clone was detected only once. J is TRBJ2-5 and V is TRBV9, with TRBD1 matching 9 bases. V shed 4 bases, J shed 5 bases, and the junction held 6 bases outside the gene matches. This CDR3 comprises 14 residues. Germline lookup yields CDR1 SGDLS and CDR2 YYNGEE. The DNA of the CDR3 is TGTGCCAGCAGCCTAACAGGGGGCGGGGAGACCCAGTACTTC. It translates to CASSLTGGGETQYF.

The chain carries TRBV7-9 and TRBJ2-7, with a tentative D call TRBD1 (5 bases). V lost 5 bases to trimming and J lost 9 bases, with 14 bases between them. This CDR3 has 12 residues. Germline V lookup: CDR1 SEHNR, CDR2 FQNEAQ (reference sequence). DNA for the CDR3: TGTGCCAGCAGCCAAGACAGCCCGTGGCAGTACTTC. Translated: CASSQDSPWQYF. Supplemented by reference TRBV7-9 and TRBJ2-7, the full variable domain reads DTGVSQNPRHKITKRGQNVTFRCDPISEHNRLYWYRQTLGQGPEFLTYFQNEAQLEKSRLLSDRFSAERPKGSFSTLEIQRTEQGDSAMYLCASSQDSPWQYFGPGTRLTVT.